This TCR beta chain stems from a study of neurological immune-mediated disorders. This clonotype was found many times. Germline lookup yields CDR1 SGHTA and CDR2 FQGNSA. This CDR3 has 15 amino acids. V was pared by 5 bases and J by 5 bases, with 5 bases of the junction left unmatched. TCRdb analysed the 5' RACE reads with MiXCR anew, one entry per CDR3 protein. The table has 39,000 or so distinct CDR3 sequences, approximately 2.4% seen once. The material sequenced was PBMCs. This chain uses TRBV7-2 with TRBJ2-3; 12 bases are a match to TRBD2. The clonotype comes from a man aged 25 to 40 with multiple sclerosis. The CDR3 nucleotides read TGTGCCAGCAGCCTGACTAGCGGGAGAGTAGATACGCAGTATTTT. Translating it yields CASSLTSGRVDTQYF.